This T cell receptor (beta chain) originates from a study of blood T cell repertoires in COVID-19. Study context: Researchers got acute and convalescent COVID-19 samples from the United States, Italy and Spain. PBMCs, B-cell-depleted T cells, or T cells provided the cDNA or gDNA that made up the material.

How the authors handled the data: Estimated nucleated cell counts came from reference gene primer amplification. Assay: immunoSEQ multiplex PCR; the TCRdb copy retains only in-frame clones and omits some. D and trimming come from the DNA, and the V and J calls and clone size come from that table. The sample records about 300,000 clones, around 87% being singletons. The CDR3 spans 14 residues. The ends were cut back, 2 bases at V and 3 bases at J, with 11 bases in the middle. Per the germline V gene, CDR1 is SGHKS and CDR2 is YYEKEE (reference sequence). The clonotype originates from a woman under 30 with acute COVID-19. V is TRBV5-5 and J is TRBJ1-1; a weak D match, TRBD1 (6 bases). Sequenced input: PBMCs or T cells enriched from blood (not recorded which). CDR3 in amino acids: CASSFGGADTEAFF. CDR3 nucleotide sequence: TGTGCCAGCAGCTTCGGGGGGGCCGACACTGAAGCTTTCTTT.